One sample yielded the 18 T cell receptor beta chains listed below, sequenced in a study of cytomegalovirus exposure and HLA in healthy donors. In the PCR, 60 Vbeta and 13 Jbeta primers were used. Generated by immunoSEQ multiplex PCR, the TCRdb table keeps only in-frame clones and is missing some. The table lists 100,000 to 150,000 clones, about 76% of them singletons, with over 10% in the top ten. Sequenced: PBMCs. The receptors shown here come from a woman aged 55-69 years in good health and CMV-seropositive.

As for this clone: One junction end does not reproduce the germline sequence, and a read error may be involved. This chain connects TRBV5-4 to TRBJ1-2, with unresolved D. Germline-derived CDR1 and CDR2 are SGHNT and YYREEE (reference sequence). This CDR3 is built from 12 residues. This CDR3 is CASSLDAGNQDF. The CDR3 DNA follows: TGTGCCAGCAGCTTGGACGCGGGAAACCAGGACTTC. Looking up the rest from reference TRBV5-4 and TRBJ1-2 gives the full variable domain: ETGVTQSPTHLIKTRGQQVTLRCSSQSGHNTVSWYQQALGQGPQFIFQYYREEENGRGNFPPRFSGLQFPNYSSELNVNALELDDSALYLCASSLDAGNQDFGSGTRLTVV.

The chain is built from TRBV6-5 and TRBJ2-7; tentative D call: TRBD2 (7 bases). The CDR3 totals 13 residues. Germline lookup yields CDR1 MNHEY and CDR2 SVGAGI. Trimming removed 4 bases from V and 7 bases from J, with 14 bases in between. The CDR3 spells CASSFTGRGEQYF. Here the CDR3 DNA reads TGTGCCAGCAGTTTCACAGGGCGGGGGGAGCAGTACTTC.

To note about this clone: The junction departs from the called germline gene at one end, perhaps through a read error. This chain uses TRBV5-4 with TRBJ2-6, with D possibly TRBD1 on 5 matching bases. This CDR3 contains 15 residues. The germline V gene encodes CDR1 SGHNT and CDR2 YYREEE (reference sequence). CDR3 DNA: TGTGCCAGCAGCTTGTCAGGCTCTGGGGCCAACGGCCTGACTTTC. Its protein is CASSLSGSGANGLTF.

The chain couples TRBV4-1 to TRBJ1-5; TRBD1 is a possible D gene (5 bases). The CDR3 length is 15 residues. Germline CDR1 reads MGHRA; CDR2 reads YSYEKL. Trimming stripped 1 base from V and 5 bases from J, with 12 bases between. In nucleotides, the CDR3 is TGCGCCAGCAGCCAAGCCCCGGGGGATGATCAGCCCCAGCATTTT. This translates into CASSQAPGDDQPQHF.

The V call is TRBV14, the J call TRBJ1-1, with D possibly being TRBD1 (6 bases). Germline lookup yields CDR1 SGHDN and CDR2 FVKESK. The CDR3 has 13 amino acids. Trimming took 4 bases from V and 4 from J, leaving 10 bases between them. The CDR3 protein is CASSPGQTTEAFF. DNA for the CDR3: TGTGCCAGCAGCCCAGGACAGACCACTGAAGCTTTCTTT.

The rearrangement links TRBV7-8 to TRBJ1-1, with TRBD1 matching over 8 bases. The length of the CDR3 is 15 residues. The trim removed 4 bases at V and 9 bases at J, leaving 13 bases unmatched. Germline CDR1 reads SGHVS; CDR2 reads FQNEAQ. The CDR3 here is CASSSTGGGGAQAFF. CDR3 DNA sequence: TGTGCCAGCAGCTCCACAGGGGGTGGGGGGGCTCAAGCTTTCTTT. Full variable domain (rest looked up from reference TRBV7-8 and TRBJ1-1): GAGVSQSPRYKVAKRGQDVALRCDPISGHVSLFWYQQALGQGPEFLTYFQNEAQLDKSGLPSDRFFAERPEGSVSTLKIQRTQQEDSAVYLCASSSTGGGGAQAFFGQGTRLTVV.

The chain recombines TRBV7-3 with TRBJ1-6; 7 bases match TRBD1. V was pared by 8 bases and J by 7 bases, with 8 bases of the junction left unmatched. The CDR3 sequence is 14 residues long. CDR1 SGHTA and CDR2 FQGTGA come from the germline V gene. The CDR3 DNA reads TGTGCCAGCGGGCGACAGGGTGGGAATTCACCCCTCCACTTT. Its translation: CASGRQGGNSPLHF.

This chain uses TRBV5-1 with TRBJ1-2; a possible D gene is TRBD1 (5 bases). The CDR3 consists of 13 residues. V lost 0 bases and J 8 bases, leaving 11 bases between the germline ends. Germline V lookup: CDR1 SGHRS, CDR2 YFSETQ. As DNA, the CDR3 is TGCGCCAGCAGCTTGGCCGGGGGTCTCGGCTACACCTTC. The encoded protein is CASSLAGGLGYTF.

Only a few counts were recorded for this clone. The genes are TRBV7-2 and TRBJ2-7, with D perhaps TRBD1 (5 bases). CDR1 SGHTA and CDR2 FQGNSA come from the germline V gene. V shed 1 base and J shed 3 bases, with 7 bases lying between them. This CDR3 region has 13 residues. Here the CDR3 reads CASSLDRLYEQYF. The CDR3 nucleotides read TGTGCCAGCAGCTTAGACAGGCTCTACGAGCAGTACTTC.

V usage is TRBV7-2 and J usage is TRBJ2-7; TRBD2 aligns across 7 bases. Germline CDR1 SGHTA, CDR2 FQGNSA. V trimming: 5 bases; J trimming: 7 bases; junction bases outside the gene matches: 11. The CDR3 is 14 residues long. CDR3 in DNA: TGTGCCAGCAGCAGGGGCCTTTGGCGGGGGGAGCAGTACTTC. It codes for CASSRGLWRGEQYF. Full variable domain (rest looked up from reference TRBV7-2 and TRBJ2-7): GAGVSQSPSNKVTEKGKDVELRCDPISGHTALYWYRQSLGQGLEFLIYFQGNSAPDKSGLPSDRFSAERTGGSVSTLTIQRTQQEDSAVYLCASSRGLWRGEQYFGPGTRLTVT.

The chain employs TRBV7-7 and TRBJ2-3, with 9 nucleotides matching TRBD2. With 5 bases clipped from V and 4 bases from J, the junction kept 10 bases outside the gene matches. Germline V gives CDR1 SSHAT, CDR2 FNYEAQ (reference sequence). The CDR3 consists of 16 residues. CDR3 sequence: CASSPGSSGSSDTQYF. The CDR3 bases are TGTGCCAGCAGCCCCGGAAGTAGCGGGAGTTCAGATACGCAGTATTTT.

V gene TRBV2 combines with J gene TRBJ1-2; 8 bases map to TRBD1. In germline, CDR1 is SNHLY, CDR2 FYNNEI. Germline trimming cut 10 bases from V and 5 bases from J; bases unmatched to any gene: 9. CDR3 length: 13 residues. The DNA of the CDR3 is TGTGCCAACGGACAGGGAACTAGTTATGGCTACACCTTC. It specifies CANGQGTSYGYTF.

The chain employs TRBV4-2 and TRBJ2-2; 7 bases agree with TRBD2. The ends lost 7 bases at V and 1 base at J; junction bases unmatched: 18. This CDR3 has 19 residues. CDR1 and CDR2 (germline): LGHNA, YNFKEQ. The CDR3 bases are TGTGCCAGCACCCGGGGCTCCTTTGTGGGAGGGCAGAACACCGGGGAGCTGTTTTTT. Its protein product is CASTRGSFVGGQNTGELFF.

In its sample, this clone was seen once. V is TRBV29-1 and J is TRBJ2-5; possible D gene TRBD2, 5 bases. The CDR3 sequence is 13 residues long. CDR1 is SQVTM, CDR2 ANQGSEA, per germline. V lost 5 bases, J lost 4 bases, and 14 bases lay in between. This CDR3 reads CSVRSDGGETQYF. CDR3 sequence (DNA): TGCAGCGTTCGATCGGACGGAGGAGAGACCCAGTACTTC.

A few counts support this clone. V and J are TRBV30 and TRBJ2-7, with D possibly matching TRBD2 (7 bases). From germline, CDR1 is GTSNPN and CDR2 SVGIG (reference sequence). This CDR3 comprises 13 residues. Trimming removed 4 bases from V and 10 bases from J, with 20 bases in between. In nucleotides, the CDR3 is TGTGCCTGGAATTTAAACCAGGGGAGGGGACAGTACTTC. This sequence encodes CAWNLNQGRGQYF.

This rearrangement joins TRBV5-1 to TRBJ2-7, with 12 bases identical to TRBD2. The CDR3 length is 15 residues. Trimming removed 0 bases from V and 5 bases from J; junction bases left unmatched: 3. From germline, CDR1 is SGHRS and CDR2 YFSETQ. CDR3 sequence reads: CASSLGTSGIDEQYF. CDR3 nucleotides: TGCGCCAGCAGCTTGGGGACTAGCGGGATAGACGAGCAGTACTTC.

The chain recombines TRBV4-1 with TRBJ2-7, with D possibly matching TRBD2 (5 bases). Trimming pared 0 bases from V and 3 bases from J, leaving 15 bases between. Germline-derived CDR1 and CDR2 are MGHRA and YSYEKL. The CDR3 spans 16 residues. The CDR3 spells CASSQDSARRGYEQYF. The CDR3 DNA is TGCGCCAGCAGCCAAGATTCGGCCCGTCGGGGCTACGAGCAGTACTTC.

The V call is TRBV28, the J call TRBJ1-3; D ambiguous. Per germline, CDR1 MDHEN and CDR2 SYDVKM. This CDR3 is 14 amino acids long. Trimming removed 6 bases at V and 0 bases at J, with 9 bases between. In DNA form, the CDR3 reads TGTGCCAGCAGCTCAACGGGCTCTGGAAACACCATATATTTT. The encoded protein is CASSSTGSGNTIYF.